This T cell receptor (beta chain) appears in the sequencing data of a study of T cells in women clearing cervical HPV infection. Study summary: HLA type could not be excluded as a confounder.

As concerns this clone: Antigen unknown. Read data end 3 residues before the CDR3 end; the end is taken from the germline J gene.

Trimming took 7 bases from V and 3 from J; bases not matched to a gene: 8. The CDR3 extends over 15 amino acids. Repertoires were generated with immunoSEQ multiplex PCR, while TCRdb's copy carries only in-frame clones and drops some. This sample's clone table lists 25,000 to 35,000 clones. Study-wide findings and caveats: Richness plus V gene abundances separated cases from controls with AUC around 0.79. Timing of associations relative to infection is unclear; T-cell subsets were not isolated.

Specimen: blood buffy coat. The chain combines TRBV12-3 or TRBV12-4 with TRBJ2-1, with TRBD2 identical over 8 bases. The sequence came from a woman between 18 and 70 years old with a cervical HPV16 infection that either progressed to CIN3+ or cleared (not recorded which). The CDR3 protein is CASTTLAEHYNEQFF. CDR3 bases read: TGTGCCAGCACCACACTAGCGGAACACTACAATGAG.